The TCR beta chain under discussion was sequenced for a study of T cells in Graves' hyperthyroidism and ophthalmopathy. Germline values: CDR1 SGHDN, CDR2 FVKESK. The CDR3 sequence is 14 residues long. Turning to this clonotype: No antigen is known for it. The junction departs from the called germline gene at one end, perhaps through a read error.

TCR beta CDR3 region amplification was performed from RNA transcripts. Initially, a first-round RT-PCR of the TCR CDR3 employed the HTBI primer set. A single record per CDR3 protein comes from TCRdb applying MiXCR to the multiplex PCR reads. This table has approximately 600,000 distinct CDR3 sequences, roughly 14% appearing once. Study-wide findings and caveats: Ophthalmopathy onset followed model prediction by a median about six months.

A Clinical Activity Score of at least 3, a NOSPECS grade of at least 4 and a duration under 3 months were recorded in the ophthalmopathy patients. Clinical symptoms, serum thyroxine, TRAb, thyroid ultrasound and orbital computed tomography informed diagnoses. It was less than 13 ml of fresh peripheral blood that supplied the PBMCs. The V and J genes are TRBV14 and TRBJ2-7; D is possibly TRBD1 or TRBD2 (5 bases each). The receptor was isolated from a woman aged 35 to 49 with Graves' ophthalmopathy. The sequenced material came from blood. CDR3 loop: CASGQARGVYEQYF. The CDR3 DNA is TGTGCCAGCGGCCAAGCCCGGGGCGTCTACGAGCAGTACTTC.